Below, one T cell receptor (beta chain) is given with its context. These data originate in a study of technical replicates of blood from a few donors. Trimming cost V 0 bases and J 5 bases, with 11 bases left between them. Looked up from germline, CDR1 is SGHKS and CDR2 is YYEKEE (reference sequence). This CDR3 is built from 14 residues. Some clones are missing from TCRdb's copy, which holds only in-frame ones; the method was immunoSEQ multiplex PCR. Here the sample spans 9,000 to 15,000 clones, about 94% being singletons. Sample: PBMCs. The chain is built from TRBV5-5 and TRBJ1-1; no reliable D call. The receptor comes from a human donor in good health. CDR3 sequence: CASSLDWGGTEAFF. CDR3 in DNA: TGTGCCAGCAGCTTGGACTGGGGAGGGACTGAAGCTTTCTTT.